The source of this T cell receptor (beta chain) is a study of blood T cells in healthy people across ages. The V and J ends lost 5 bases and 0 bases respectively, with 14 bases between them. The CDR3 length is 15 residues. PBMCs were isolated at a quantity of at least 6 million per sample. A sample-barcoded 5' primer and a J-beta primer mix were used in a second PCR of roughly 7 to 11 cycles. Each cDNA molecule received a tag from a template-switch adaptor that had 12 random nucleotides. TCRdb re-derived calls from the 5' RACE reads in MiXCR, one entry per CDR3 protein. The table has some 760,000 distinct CDR3 sequences, more than 20% seen once. The sample also formed part of further work on T cells of mothers and their children. From that study: A few healthy Caucasian mothers, along with their six children, served as the donors.

The sequence derives from a boy aged 5-17 years in good health. The chain has TRBV12-3 or TRBV12-4 and TRBJ2-7, with D unclear. The specimen sequenced was blood. CDR3 residues: CASSQQLRNSYEQYF. The CDR3 bases are TGTGCCAGCAGTCAGCAACTAAGAAACTCCTACGAGCAGTACTTC.